The next 24 T cell receptor beta chains were all read from a single sample in a study of blood T cell repertoires in COVID-19. TCRdb's copy holds only in-frame clones and misses some; the assay was immunoSEQ multiplex PCR. The sample carries about 180,000 clones, more than 70% recorded once. Sequenced: peripheral blood. These TCRs come from a woman in her twenties or thirties with acute or convalescent COVID-19.

The J gene is TRBJ2-7, the V gene TRBV5-6; no clear D gene. CDR1 is SGHDT, CDR2 YYEEEE, per germline. V was cut by 2 bases and J by 2 bases, with 11 bases left in between. The CDR3 spans 14 residues. The CDR3 loop is CASSFGGTPYEQYF. Written as DNA, the CDR3 is TGTGCCAGCAGCTTTGGCGGTACTCCCTACGAGCAGTACTTC.

This chain links TRBV25-1 with TRBJ1-1, with unresolved D. V lost 4 bases to trimming and J lost 0 bases, with 6 bases between them. The CDR3 contains 13 residues. Germline CDR1 reads MGHDK; CDR2 reads SYGVNS. The CDR3 reads CASSGLLNTEAFF. For the CDR3, the DNA is TGTGCCAGCAGTGGACTTTTGAACACTGAAGCTTTCTTT.

The rearrangement links TRBV4-1 to TRBJ2-7; the match to TRBD1 covers 9 bases. CDR1 is MGHRA, CDR2 YSYEKL, per germline. The ends lost 4 bases at V and 2 bases at J; junction bases unmatched: 9. CDR3 length equals 16 residues. CDR3 coding DNA: TGCGCCAGCAGCCGGGCCACAGGGGGCTTCACCTACGAGCAGTACTTC. The encoded protein is CASSRATGGFTYEQYF.

The chain employs TRBV28 and TRBJ1-2, with D maybe TRBD1 (6 bases). The CDR3 is made up of 15 amino acids. CDR1 is MDHEN, CDR2 SYDVKM, per germline. Trimming removed 6 bases from V and 7 bases from J, with 21 bases in between. The CDR3 sequence: CASSPGTSASLGYTF. The CDR3 nucleotides are TGTGCCAGCAGCCCCGGGACAAGTGCTTCCCTTGGCTACACCTTC.

The gene calls are TRBV24-1 and TRBJ1-2; 7 bases match TRBD1. Germline V gene data show CDR1 as KGHDR and CDR2 as SFDVKD. J lost 11 bases, V lost 4 bases, and 3 bases had no gene match. This CDR3 region has 11 residues. CDR3 nucleotide sequence: TGTGCCACCAGTGACCAGGACAGGTACACCTTC. It is translated as CATSDQDRYTF.

This chain connects TRBV11-2 to TRBJ2-7; D is perhaps TRBD2 (6 bases). The CDR3 is made up of 16 amino acids. The germline V gene has CDR1 SGHAT and CDR2 FQNNGV. The V and J ends lost 1 base and 2 bases respectively, with 15 bases between them. CDR3 residues: CASSLAEGGITYEQYF. The CDR3 region has the DNA TGTGCCAGCAGCTTAGCCGAAGGAGGGATCACCTACGAGCAGTACTTC.

This rearrangement joins TRBV30 to TRBJ1-1; 10 nucleotides agree with TRBD1. V lost 4 bases to trimming and J lost 3 bases; unmatched junction nucleotides: 20. The CDR3 spans 19 residues. CDR1 and CDR2 (germline): GTSNPN, SVGIG (reference sequence). CDR3 amino acids: CAWTTRGKGQGIGDTEAFF. The CDR3 DNA follows: TGTGCCTGGACCACGCGGGGTAAGGGACAGGGGATCGGGGACACTGAAGCTTTCTTT.

The V gene is TRBV27, the J gene TRBJ2-5; possibly TRBD1 for D (5 bases). Germline CDR1 and CDR2: MNHEY and SMNVEV (reference sequence). The CDR3 loop spans 15 amino acids. The V and J ends lost 1 base and 4 bases respectively, with 13 bases between them. For the CDR3, the DNA is TGTGCCAGCAGTTTATACCCTATTAGGGGAGAGACCCAGTACTTC. Protein sequence: CASSLYPIRGETQYF.

This clone showed up just a few times. This sequence joins TRBV19 and TRBJ1-2; the D gene is possibly TRBD1 (6 bases). V was pared by 6 bases and J by 6 bases, with 14 bases between. The CDR3 extends over 13 amino acids. The germline gives CDR1 LNHDA, CDR2 SQIVND (reference sequence). The CDR3 region is CASSNGQFDGYTF. CDR3 DNA: TGTGCCAGTAGCAACGGACAGTTTGATGGCTACACCTTC. The variable domain in full, completed from reference TRBV19 and TRBJ1-2, reads DGGITQSPKYLFRKEGQNVTLSCEQNLNHDAMYWYRQDPGQGLRLIYYSQIVNDFQKGDIAEGYSVSREKKESFPLTVTSAQKNPTAFYLCASSNGQFDGYTFGSGTRLTVV.

The chain uses TRBV10-2 and TRBJ2-1, with D possibly TRBD1 on 8 matching bases. The CDR3 has 15 residues. Germline CDR1 WSHSY, CDR2 SAAADI. The V end was cut by 0 bases, the J end by 6 bases, with 12 bases between. CDR3 sequence: CASSESGGTGNEQFF. In DNA form, the CDR3 reads TGCGCCAGCAGTGAGTCGGGGGGGACAGGCAATGAGCAGTTCTTC.

The gene calls are TRBV5-4 and TRBJ1-1, with 7 nucleotides matching TRBD1. The CDR3 consists of 14 residues. CDR1 and CDR2 (germline): SGHNT, YYREEE (reference sequence). J gave up 3 bases and V 0 bases, and 2 bases lay outside the gene matches. CDR3 nucleotide sequence: TGTGCCAGCAGCTTGGACAGGGGATACACTGAAGCTTTCTTT. This encodes CASSLDRGYTEAFF.

The J gene is TRBJ2-7, the V gene TRBV7-9; tentatively, D is TRBD2 (5 bases). Germline V gene lookup returns CDR1 SEHNR and CDR2 FQNEAQ (reference sequence). Trimming left V 5 bases short and J 4 bases short, with 12 bases between. The CDR3 totals 13 residues. CDR3 in DNA: TGTGCCAGCAGCCCGGACTCCCCGTACGAGCAGTACTTC. Translating it yields CASSPDSPYEQYF.

CDR3 sequence: CASIGSGMNTGELFF. CDR3 nucleotide sequence: TGTGCCAGCATCGGTAGCGGGATGAACACCGGGGAGCTGTTTTTT. V gene TRBV11-2 combines with J gene TRBJ2-2; 8 bases match TRBD2. The V gene end was trimmed by 7 bases and the J gene end by 1 base; junction bases not matched to a gene: 5. Germline loops: CDR1 SGHAT, CDR2 FQNNGV. This CDR3 comprises 15 residues.

This clone was seen a handful of times. This sequence joins TRBV28 and TRBJ2-3, with 7 bases matching TRBD1. The J segment lost 2 bases and the V segment lost 3 bases, leaving 5 bases of the junction unmatched. Germline assignment: CDR1 MDHEN and CDR2 SYDVKM. This CDR3 has 15 residues. CDR3 loop: CASSFRTGHTDTQYF. The DNA for the CDR3 is TGTGCCAGCAGTTTCAGGACAGGCCACACAGATACGCAGTATTTT. Variable domain in full (rest from reference TRBV28 and TRBJ2-3): DVKVTQSSRYLVKRTGEKVFLECVQDMDHENMFWYRQDPGLGLRLIYFSYDVKMKEKGDIPEGYSVSREKKERFSLILESASTNQTSMYLCASSFRTGHTDTQYFGPGTRLTVL.

The table lists this clone with a count of one. The J gene is TRBJ2-7, the V gene TRBV28, with 8 bases fitting TRBD1. The length of the CDR3 is 12 residues. The junction had 9 bases not matched to a gene; V was cut back by 11 bases and J by 6 bases. Germline CDR1 reads MDHEN; CDR2 reads SYDVKM. CDR3 amino acids: CAGPGQAVEQYF. CDR3 coding DNA: TGTGCCGGTCCGGGACAGGCAGTCGAGCAGTACTTC.

The count of this clone is one. The genes are TRBV5-8 and TRBJ2-3; D gene ambiguous. The germline gives CDR1 SGHTS, CDR2 YDEGEE. Trimming removed 3 bases from V and 4 bases from J, with 15 bases in between. The CDR3 sequence is 15 residues long. CDR3 residues: CASSSRPRHADTQYF. The CDR3 region has the DNA TGTGCCAGCAGCTCAAGGCCACGACATGCAGATACGCAGTATTTT.

The chain is built from TRBV30 and TRBJ1-1, with D perhaps matching TRBD1 (6 bases). Germline CDR1 reads GTSNPN; CDR2 reads SVGIG (reference sequence). The CDR3 is made up of 14 amino acids. Trimming pared 3 bases from V and 2 bases from J, leaving 13 bases between. The CDR3 DNA reads as TGTGCCTGGAGAAATAGGGGGTATAACACTGAAGCTTTCTTT. Translation gives CAWRNRGYNTEAFF.

This clone was seen a single time. J is TRBJ2-1 and V is TRBV5-4; 8 bases match TRBD1. This CDR3 is 15 amino acids long. With V trimmed by 3 bases and J by 4 bases, 6 bases remained unmatched. Looked up from germline, CDR1 is SGHNT and CDR2 is YYREEE (reference sequence). The CDR3 nucleotides read TGTGCCAGCAGCTCCCGAGGGACAGGATACAATGAGCAGTTCTTC. Its protein product is CASSSRGTGYNEQFF.

This chain uses TRBV30 with TRBJ1-1; D is possibly TRBD1 (5 bases). The V end was cut by 0 bases, the J end by 6 bases, with 11 bases between. The CDR3 extends over 13 amino acids. Germline CDR1 GTSNPN, CDR2 SVGIG (reference sequence). CDR3 nucleotides: TGTGCCTGGAGTGTACTAAGGGGCGCTGAAGCTTTCTTT. It encodes CAWSVLRGAEAFF.

CDR3 region: CASSREGGAKETQYF. In nucleotides, the CDR3 is TGTGCCAGCAGCCGAGAAGGGGGGGCGAAAGAGACCCAGTACTTC. The V gene is TRBV7-8, the J gene TRBJ2-5; a possible D gene is TRBD2 (7 bases). The germline V gene has CDR1 SGHVS and CDR2 FQNEAQ. This CDR3 is 15 amino acids long. Trimming left V 5 bases short and J 3 bases short, with 16 bases between.

This clone was seen only once. This rearrangement joins TRBV30 to TRBJ2-2; D is unclear. V lost 5 bases and J lost 8, with 9 bases in between. CDR1 and CDR2 from the germline V gene are GTSNPN and SVGIG (reference sequence). The CDR3 is 11 residues long. The CDR3 DNA reads TGTGCCTGGGGGCTACAGGGGGAGCTGTTTTTT. This gives the protein CAWGLQGELFF.

The V gene is TRBV20-1, the J gene TRBJ2-7, with D perhaps matching TRBD1 (5 bases). The germline V and J ends were trimmed by 5 bases and 2 bases, with 7 bases remaining between them. There are 11 residues in the CDR3. Germline V CDR1 and CDR2: DFQATT, SNEGSKA (reference sequence). The CDR3 sequence: CSALQAYEQYF. The CDR3 DNA follows: TGCAGTGCTTTACAGGCCTACGAGCAGTACTTC.

The chain employs TRBV6-5 and TRBJ1-1; possibly TRBD1 for D (5 bases). CDR3 size: 11 residues. Germline-derived CDR1 and CDR2 are MNHEY and SVGAGI. The germline V and J ends were trimmed by 6 bases and 4 bases, with 6 bases remaining between them. The CDR3 spells CASRGRTEAFF. The CDR3 nucleotides are TGTGCCAGCAGGGGGCGCACTGAAGCTTTCTTT.

This chain connects TRBV15 to TRBJ1-2; TRBD1 is a possible D gene (6 bases). Looked up from germline, CDR1 is LNHNV and CDR2 is YYDKDF (reference sequence). This CDR3 is built from 13 residues. Trimming shortened V by 1 base and J by 7 bases, and 10 bases separated the two germline ends. The DNA for the CDR3 is TGTGCCACCAGCAGAGGGGACACCCCTGGCTACACCTTC. It encodes CATSRGDTPGYTF. Combining the CDR3 with reference TRBV15 and TRBJ1-2 gives the whole variable domain DAMVIQNPRYQVTQFGKPVTLSCSQTLNHNVMYWYQQKSSQAPKLLFHYYDKDFNNEADTPDNFQSRRPNTSFCFLDIRSPGLGDTAMYLCATSRGDTPGYTFGSGTRLTVV.